What follows is one T cell receptor beta chain and its context. This clone has more than one count but fewer than ten. Its antigen target is currently unknown. Qualities for individual bases were not recorded, and no much larger clone is one base off. A second Seattle source provided samples from volunteer blood donors who had recovered from COVID-19. The collaborating institutions used their own protocols to collect whole blood in K2EDTA tubes. For TCRbeta analysis, collaborators shipped samples as frozen whole blood, isolated PBMCs, or DNA extracted from either of those sample types. These data are taken from a study of blood T cell repertoires in COVID-19 (dated by TCRdb to the early 2020s). Background on the whole study: Samples covering the acute and convalescent phases of COVID-19 were provided by collaborators in the United States, Italy and Spain. The material from the prospective study consisted of cDNA or gDNA derived from T cells, B-cell-depleted T cells, or PBMCs. The dataset comprised deeply sampled blood TCRbeta repertoires from subjects exposed to, actively infected with, or recovered from COVID-19. The repertoires were made available in a free public database intended to serve as a resource for research on the immune response to SARS-CoV-2. Samples were obtained from the ongoing ImmuneRACE study (first 160 participants) and from 1,254 subjects provided by 6 global collaborators. The sample metadata nearly always contained a de-identified subject ID, COVID-19 status, age in years and sex. Where available, HLA class I and class II types were taken from metadata supplied by the sample provider and were not determined by assay-based typing.

The investigation overall reported the following: How much clinical and demographic metadata was included differed by source and by participant, and the metadata was provided uncurated.

Spanning cysteine to phenylalanine, the CDR3 consists of 16 amino acids. The kept DNA is CDR3 alone, 48 bases in frame from the first base. Relative to germline, V is missing 4 bases and J is missing 5 bases, with 10 bases of the junction outside any gene match. CDR1 and CDR2, per the germline V gene, are SGDLS and YYNGEE. TCRbeta CDR3 regions were amplified from genomic DNA using the immunoSEQ Assay, a bias-controlled multiplex PCR. In the original analysis: The number of nucleated cells in each sample was estimated by amplification of reference gene primers within the assay. Sequence reads were collapsed and filtered to measure the absolute abundance of every unique TCRbeta CDR3 rearrangement. Productive Simpson clonality was computed per sample as the square root of Simpson's diversity index over productive rearrangements. TCRdb mirrors the immuneACCESS table, restricted to in-frame sequences. Some clones are absent from its copies; in checked studies, under half trace to an unresolved V gene, and the reason for the others is unknown. V, J and clone size are those of that table, while D and trimming were read from the DNA. The sample table records roughly 200,000 clones; 70% to 90% of these occur just once. The biggest ten clones account for roughly 12% of the sample.

The chain couples TRBV9 to TRBJ2-2, and 8 junctional nucleotides match TRBD1. The sequenced material came from peripheral blood. The receptor was derived from a woman under 30 who had recovered from COVID-19. The base sequence is TGTGCCAGCAGCCCCATGGACAGGGTGGAAACCGGGGAGCTGTTTTTT. Its amino acids are CASSPMDRVETGELFF.